This passage covers 23 T cell receptor beta chains from one sample sequenced in a study of shared clonotypes between healthy human individuals. Using immunoSEQ multiplex PCR, the repertoire was profiled, and TCRdb retains in-frame clones only, with some absent. The sample gives a few hundred thousand clones, 95% to 98% of which show up once; about 0.06% is in the top ten. Sequenced material: naive CD4+ T cells sorted from blood. Regarding subset: CD45RA+ positively selected. These receptor sequences come from a woman aged 25 to 45 in good health.

This chain connects TRBV7-8 to TRBJ2-7; 8 nucleotides match TRBD1. Germline V CDR1 and CDR2: SGHVS, FQNEAQ. Trimming cost V 5 bases and J 7 bases; bases outside gene matches: 7. The CDR3 covers 13 residues. The CDR3 region is CASSRVDRGEQYF. DNA of the CDR3: TGTGCCAGCAGCCGAGTCGACAGGGGTGAGCAGTACTTC.

A single count supports this clone. The rearrangement links TRBV28 to TRBJ1-6; D gene ambiguous. The CDR3 runs to 14 residues. Trimming cost V 6 bases and J 6 bases, with 12 bases left between them. Per germline, CDR1 MDHEN and CDR2 SYDVKM. CDR3 residues: CASSPGGFNSPLHF. CDR3 nucleotide sequence: TGTGCCAGCAGCCCCGGTGGATTTAATTCACCCCTCCACTTT. The whole variable domain, remainder taken from reference TRBV28 and TRBJ1-6, is DVKVTQSSRYLVKRTGEKVFLECVQDMDHENMFWYRQDPGLGLRLIYFSYDVKMKEKGDIPEGYSVSREKKERFSLILESASTNQTSMYLCASSPGGFNSPLHFGNGTRLTVT.

The V call is TRBV5-4, the J call TRBJ1-2; D possibly corresponds to TRBD1 (6 bases). Germline lookup yields CDR1 SGHNT and CDR2 YYREEE (reference sequence). The CDR3 has 17 residues. The ends were cut back, 6 bases at V and 7 bases at J, with 28 bases in the middle. The CDR3: CASNKWGQLQGRRGYTF. CDR3 bases: TGTGCCAGCAACAAATGGGGGCAATTACAGGGAAGGCGTGGCTACACCTTC.

This clone has just one count. This sequence joins TRBV18 and TRBJ1-6; D not certain. From germline, CDR1 is KGHSH and CDR2 LQKENI. The CDR3 sequence is 16 residues long. V lost 3 bases and J lost 8, with 17 bases in between. The CDR3 reads CASSPQSGPSDSPLHF. In DNA form, the CDR3 reads TGTGCCAGCTCACCCCAATCCGGGCCGAGCGATTCACCCCTCCACTTT.

V and J are TRBV9 and TRBJ2-6, with 8 bases lining up with TRBD2. Germline-derived CDR1 and CDR2 are SGDLS and YYNGEE. The CDR3 length is 17 residues. The V and J ends lost 0 bases and 0 bases, in that order; junction bases with no gene match: 2. CDR3 amino acids: CASSVGLAGSGANVLTF. As DNA, the CDR3 is TGTGCCAGCAGCGTAGGGCTAGCGGGCTCTGGGGCCAACGTCCTGACTTTC.

V usage is TRBV25-1 and J usage is TRBJ2-5; D is unclear. The DNA end is more similar to TRBJ2-7, so the J call may be wrong. CDR3 length: 14 residues. CDR1 is MGHDK and CDR2 is SYGVNS in the germline V gene. CDR3 DNA: TGTGCCAGCAGTGAATTCGGCAGCCCCTACGAGCAGTACTTC. Its protein is CASSEFGSPYEQYF.

The chain is built from TRBV29-1 and TRBJ2-7, with D possibly called TRBD1 or TRBD2 (6 bases each). The CDR3 is made up of 13 amino acids. Trimming took off 7 bases at V and 5 bases at J, with 18 bases between the two ends. The germline CDR1 and CDR2 sequences are SQVTM and ANQGSEA. CDR3 sequence: CSARRDTRHEQYF. DNA of the CDR3: TGCAGCGCCAGGAGGGACACCCGCCACGAGCAGTACTTC.

The rearrangement uses TRBV30 and TRBJ2-5; D tentatively fits TRBD1 or TRBD2 (5 bases each). Trimming took off 5 bases at V and 4 bases at J, with 11 bases between the two ends. This CDR3 comprises 12 residues. Looked up from germline, CDR1 is GTSNPN and CDR2 is SVGIG (reference sequence). CDR3 sequence reads: CAWAEGPETQYF. CDR3 DNA sequence: TGTGCCTGGGCCGAGGGACCAGAGACCCAGTACTTC.

This clone was seen a single time. Here the CDR3 DNA reads TGTGCCAGCAGCCTGACTAGCGGGAGGATTAATGAGCAGTTCTTC. Translating it yields CASSLTSGRINEQFF. The rearrangement uses TRBV7-3 and TRBJ2-1; 13 bases map to TRBD2. This CDR3 has 15 amino acids. Per the germline V gene, CDR1 is SGHTA and CDR2 is FQGTGA. J gave up 7 bases and V 5 bases, and 5 bases lay outside the gene matches.

This clone was found a few times. V and J are TRBV10-1 and TRBJ2-7; TRBD1 aligns across 10 bases. V gave up 0 bases and J gave up 11 bases; unmatched junction bases: 4. Per germline, CDR1 WNHNN and CDR2 SYGVQD (reference sequence). This CDR3 has 13 residues. This CDR3 reads CASSESKDRGEYF. The CDR3 bases are TGCGCCAGCAGTGAGTCGAAGGACAGGGGGGAGTACTTC.

This clone came up once. CDR3 loop: CASSADRQEDNEKLFF. The CDR3, as DNA: TGTGCCAGCAGTGCGGACCGCCAGGAAGATAATGAAAAACTGTTTTTT. This chain connects TRBV28 to TRBJ1-4; D is uncertain. V lost 5 bases, J lost 4 bases, and 17 bases lay in between. The CDR3 contains 16 residues. Germline V gene data show CDR1 as MDHEN and CDR2 as SYDVKM.

The chain links TRBV7-2 to TRBJ2-1; D is unresolved. Germline values: CDR1 SGHTA, CDR2 FQGNSA. The length of the CDR3 is 22 residues. The V gene lost 0 bases and the J gene lost 0 bases, with 27 bases spanning the gap. CDR3 residues: CASSLARPSDPRKPSSYNEQFF. CDR3 nucleotides: TGTGCCAGCAGCTTAGCAAGGCCGTCAGATCCACGAAAACCGAGCTCCTACAATGAGCAGTTCTTC.

This clone came up once. V gene TRBV16 combines with J gene TRBJ2-3, with 7 bases that match TRBD1. The CDR3 extends over 14 amino acids. The germline V gene encodes CDR1 KGHSY and CDR2 FQNENV. Trimming removed 6 bases from V and 0 bases from J; junction bases left unmatched: 3. This CDR3 is CASRRQGSTDTQYF. The DNA for the CDR3 is TGTGCCAGCAGACGACAGGGTAGCACAGATACGCAGTATTTT.

V usage is TRBV6-1 and J usage is TRBJ1-2; 7 bases map to TRBD1. Germline V gene data show CDR1 as MNHNS and CDR2 as SASEGT. This CDR3 spans 14 amino acids. Trimming at V came to 3 bases and at J to 4 bases, leaving 5 bases not matched to a gene. CDR3 sequence reads: CASSDSTGAYGYTF. The CDR3 bases are TGTGCCAGCAGTGATAGTACAGGGGCCTATGGCTACACCTTC.

The chain employs TRBV2 and TRBJ2-7, with 7 nucleotides matching TRBD1. V was clipped by 4 bases and J by 4 bases; unmatched bases: 7. The germline V gene has CDR1 SNHLY and CDR2 FYNNEI. This CDR3 region has 14 residues. CDR3 sequence (DNA): TGTGCCAGCAGTGTGAAGAACAGGGGATACGAGCAGTACTTC. This translates into CASSVKNRGYEQYF. Supplemented by reference TRBV2 and TRBJ2-7, the full variable domain reads EPEVTQTPSHQVTQMGQEVILRCVPISNHLYFYWYRQILGQKVEFLVSFYNNEISEKSEIFDDQFSVERPDGSNFTLKIRSTKLEDSAMYFCASSVKNRGYEQYFGPGTRLTVT.

Note on this clone: This sample also contains other DNA sequences that code for the same CDR3. In DNA form, the CDR3 reads TGTGCCAGCTCACCACTGCAGGTCACAGATACGCAGTATTTT. The encoded protein is CASSPLQVTDTQYF. The chain has TRBV18 and TRBJ2-3; no definite D call. Germline V gene lookup returns CDR1 KGHSH and CDR2 LQKENI. The CDR3 is 14 residues long. V dropped 1 base and J dropped 2 bases, with 7 bases sitting between them.

The rearrangement uses TRBV5-1 and TRBJ2-1; TRBD1 might be the D (6 bases). Germline assignment: CDR1 SGHRS and CDR2 YFSETQ. CDR3 size: 15 residues. The ends were cut back, 0 bases at V and 6 bases at J, with 13 bases in the middle. The CDR3 region has the DNA TGCGCCAGCAGCTTGGGGACAGACCAGTCCAATGAGCAGTTCTTC. It translates to CASSLGTDQSNEQFF.

This CDR3 reads CASRTVAHEAFF. The CDR3 DNA sequence: TGTGCCAGCAGGACTGTGGCCCATGAAGCTTTCTTT. The J gene is TRBJ1-1, the V gene TRBV7-9; no clear D. V lost 6 bases and J 7 bases, leaving 12 bases between the germline ends. This CDR3 spans 12 amino acids. CDR1 is SEHNR and CDR2 is FQNEAQ in the germline V gene (reference sequence).

The V and J genes are TRBV25-1 and TRBJ2-1; D possibly corresponds to TRBD2 (6 bases). Germline V lookup: CDR1 MGHDK, CDR2 SYGVNS. This CDR3 has 14 residues. Trimming cost V 7 bases and J 9 bases, with 19 bases left between them. The CDR3 loop reads CASMDGRGHGEQFF. CDR3 nucleotides: TGTGCCAGCATGGACGGGAGAGGGCATGGTGAGCAGTTCTTC.

The chain has TRBV19 and TRBJ2-1, with 9 bases identical to TRBD2. The trim removed 6 bases at V and 7 bases at J, leaving 13 bases unmatched. This CDR3 has 16 amino acids. Germline CDR1 LNHDA, CDR2 SQIVND (reference sequence). CDR3 sequence: CASSLLYPGLANEQFF. The DNA of the CDR3 is TGTGCCAGTAGCCTTCTGTATCCGGGACTAGCAAATGAGCAGTTCTTC.

The chain employs TRBV11-2 and TRBJ2-5; D remains ambiguous. CDR3 length: 14 residues. Germline assignment: CDR1 SGHAT and CDR2 FQNNGV. V lost 1 base, J lost 5 bases, and 11 bases lay in between. CDR3 nucleotides: TGTGCCAGCAGCTTAGGTGCGGTAAGGGAGACCCAGTACTTC. Translated, it gives CASSLGAVRETQYF.

The chain couples TRBV6-5 to TRBJ2-3; TRBD2 might be the D (6 bases). The germline V and J ends were trimmed by 4 bases and 1 base, with 12 bases remaining between them. The CDR3 length is 15 residues. Germline loops: CDR1 MNHEY, CDR2 SVGAGI. The CDR3 loop reads CASSFGGVGTDTQYF. CDR3 DNA sequence: TGTGCCAGCAGTTTCGGCGGGGTTGGCACAGATACGCAGTATTTT.

This sequence joins TRBV2 and TRBJ2-1; 11 positions match TRBD2. The CDR3 has 15 residues. After removal of 6 bases from V and 2 bases from J, the junction contained 3 bases not matched to a gene. Looked up from germline, CDR1 is SNHLY and CDR2 is FYNNEI. The CDR3 DNA follows: TGTGCCAGCAGACCGACTAGCGGGACCTACAATGAGCAGTTCTTC. Translation gives CASRPTSGTYNEQFF.